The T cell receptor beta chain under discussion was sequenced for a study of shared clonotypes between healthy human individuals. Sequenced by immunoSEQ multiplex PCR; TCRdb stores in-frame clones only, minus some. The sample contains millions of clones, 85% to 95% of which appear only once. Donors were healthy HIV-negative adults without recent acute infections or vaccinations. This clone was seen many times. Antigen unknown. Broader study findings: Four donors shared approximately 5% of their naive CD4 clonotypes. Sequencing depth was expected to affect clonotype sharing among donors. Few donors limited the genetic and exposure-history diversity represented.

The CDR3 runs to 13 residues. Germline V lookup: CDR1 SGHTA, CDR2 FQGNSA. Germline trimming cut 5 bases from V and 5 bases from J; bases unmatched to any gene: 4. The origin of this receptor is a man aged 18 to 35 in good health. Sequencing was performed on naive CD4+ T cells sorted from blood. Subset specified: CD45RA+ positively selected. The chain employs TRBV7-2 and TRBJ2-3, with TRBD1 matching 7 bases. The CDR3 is CASSSNRGDTQYF. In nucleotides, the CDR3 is TGTGCCAGCAGCAGTAACAGGGGAGATACGCAGTATTTT.